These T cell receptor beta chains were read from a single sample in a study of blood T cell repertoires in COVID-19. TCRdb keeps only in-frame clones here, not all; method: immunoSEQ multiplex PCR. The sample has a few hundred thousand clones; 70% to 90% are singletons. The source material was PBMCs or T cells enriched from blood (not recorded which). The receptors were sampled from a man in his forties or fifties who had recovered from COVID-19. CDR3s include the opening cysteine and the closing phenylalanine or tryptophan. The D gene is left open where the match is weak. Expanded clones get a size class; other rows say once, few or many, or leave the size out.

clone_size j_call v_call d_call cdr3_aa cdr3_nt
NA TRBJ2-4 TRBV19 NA CATETAEGAKNIQYF TGTGCCACTGAGACGGCCGAGGGAGCCAAAAACATTCAGTACTTC
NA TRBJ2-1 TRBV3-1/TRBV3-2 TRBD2 CASSQGLAGGVNNEQFF TGTGCCAGCAGCCAGGGACTAGCGGGGGGAGTTAACAATGAGCAGTTCTTC
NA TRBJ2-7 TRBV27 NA CASSTYRDLYEQYF TGTGCCAGCAGTACCTACAGGGATCTCTACGAGCAGTACTTC
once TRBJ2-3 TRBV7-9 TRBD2 CASSFRRGGWDTQYF TGTGCCAGCAGCTTCCGGCGGGGGGGTTGGGATACGCAGTATTTT
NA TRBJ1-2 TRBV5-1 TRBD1 CASSRGQGASYGYTF TGCGCCAGCAGCCGCGGACAGGGGGCCTCCTATGGCTACACCTTC
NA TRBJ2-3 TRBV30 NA CAWSLWRLDGADTQYF TGTGCCTGGAGCCTTTGGCGCTTGGACGGGGCAGATACGCAGTATTTT
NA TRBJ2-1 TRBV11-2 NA CASSRGTYNEQFF TGTGCCAGCAGCAGAGGGACCTACAATGAGCAGTTCTTC
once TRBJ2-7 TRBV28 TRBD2 CASSIVTGSGSYEQYF TGTGCCAGCAGTATCGTCACAGGTAGCGGGAGTTACGAGCAGTACTTC
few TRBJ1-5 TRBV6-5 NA CASIYGTTNQPQHF TGTGCCAGCATCTACGGGACAACCAATCAGCCCCAGCATTTT
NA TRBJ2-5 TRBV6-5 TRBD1 CASRGQGGRQTQYF TGTGCCAGCAGGGGACAGGGAGGAAGGCAGACCCAGTACTTC
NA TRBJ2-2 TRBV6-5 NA CASSTVPAGELFF TGTGCCAGCAGTACCGTCCCGGCCGGGGAGCTGTTTTTT
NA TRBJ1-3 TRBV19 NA CASKRELSGNTIYF TGTGCCAGTAAGAGGGAACTCTCTGGAAACACCATATATTTT
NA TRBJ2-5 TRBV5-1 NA CASSFRGGQETQYF TGCGCCAGCAGCTTCCGGGGAGGCCAAGAGACCCAGTACTTC
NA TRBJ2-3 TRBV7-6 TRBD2 CASSSPLGAGEGDTQYF TGTGCCAGCAGCTCCCCTTTGGGCGCGGGAGAGGGGGATACGCAGTATTTT
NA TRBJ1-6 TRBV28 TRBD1 CASSPTPGGVNSPLHF TGTGCCAGCAGTCCCACCCCAGGGGGCGTTAATTCACCCCTCCACTTT
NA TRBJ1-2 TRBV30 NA CAWSAGEGAGYTF TGTGCCTGGAGTGCCGGGGAAGGCGCTGGCTACACCTTC
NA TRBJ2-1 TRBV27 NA CASSRTSPRNEQFF TGTGCCAGCAGCCGGACTTCCCCTAGGAATGAGCAGTTCTTC
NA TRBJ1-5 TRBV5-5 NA CASSLSRGSNNQPQHF TGTGCCAGCAGCTTGTCGCGGGGGTCCAACAATCAGCCCCAGCATTTT
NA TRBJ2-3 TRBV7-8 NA CASSLGRSERTDTQYF TGTGCCAGCAGCTTAGGACGGAGCGAACGCACAGATACGCAGTATTTT
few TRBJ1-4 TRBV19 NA CASSGSNEKLFF TGTGCCAGTAGCGGGTCTAATGAAAAACTGTTTTTT
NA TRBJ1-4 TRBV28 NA CASSLSAATNEKLFF TGTGCCAGCAGTTTGTCGGCGGCAACTAATGAAAAACTGTTTTTT
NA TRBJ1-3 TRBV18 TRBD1 CASSRLGQANSGNTIYF TGTGCCAGCTCAAGACTGGGACAGGCCAACTCTGGAAACACCATATATTTT
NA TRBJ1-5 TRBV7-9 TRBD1 CASSLGQVEDQPQHF TGTGCCAGCAGCTTGGGACAGGTGGAGGATCAGCCCCAGCATTTT
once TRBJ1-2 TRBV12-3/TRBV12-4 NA CASSLAGSVGYTF TGTGCCAGCAGTTTAGCCGGGTCTGTGGGCTACACCTTC
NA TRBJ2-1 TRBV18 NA CASSPREGDFNEQFF TGTGCCAGCTCACCACGGGAGGGGGACTTCAATGAGCAGTTCTTC
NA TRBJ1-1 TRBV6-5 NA CASRDMGTGGAFF TGTGCCAGCAGAGACATGGGAACCGGGGGGGCTTTCTTT
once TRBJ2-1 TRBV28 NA CASSLMGSSYNEQFF TGTGCCAGCAGTTTAATGGGGAGCTCCTACAATGAGCAGTTCTTC
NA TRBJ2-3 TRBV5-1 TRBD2 CASSSTSGGAGTQYF TGCGCCAGCAGCTCGACTAGCGGGGGGGCGGGAACGCAGTATTTT
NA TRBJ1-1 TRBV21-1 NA CASSTNPGTEAFF TGTGCCAGCAGCACAAACCCGGGAACTGAAGCTTTCTTT
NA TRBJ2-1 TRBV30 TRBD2 CAWSGRRVAGTNEQFF TGTGCCTGGAGCGGGAGGAGGGTGGCGGGGACCAATGAGCAGTTCTTC
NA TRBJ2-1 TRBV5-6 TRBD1 CASSYQGQGPYNEQFF TGTGCCAGCAGCTACCAGGGACAGGGGCCTTACAATGAGCAGTTCTTC
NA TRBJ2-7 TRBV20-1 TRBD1 CSAYRGDEQYF TGCAGTGCTTACAGGGGCGACGAGCAGTACTTC
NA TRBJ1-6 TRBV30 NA CAWSRVNSPLHF TGTGCCTGGAGCAGGGTTAATTCACCCCTCCACTTT
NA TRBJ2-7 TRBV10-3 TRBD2 CAIRPTSGRGSYEQYF TGTGCCATCAGACCCACTAGCGGTCGTGGCTCCTACGAGCAGTACTTC
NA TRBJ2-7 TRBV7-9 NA CASSLGGGFTYEQYF TGTGCCAGCAGCTTAGGCGGGGGCTTCACGTACGAGCAGTACTTC
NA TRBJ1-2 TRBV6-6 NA CASSSPGGPDTF TGTGCCAGCAGTTCCCCGGGGGGACCGGACACCTTC
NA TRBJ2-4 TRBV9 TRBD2 CASSRRGAKNIQYF TGTGCCAGCAGCAGGCGGGGGGCCAAAAACATTCAGTACTTC
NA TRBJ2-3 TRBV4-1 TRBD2 CASSQVGLAGTDTQYF TGCGCCAGCAGCCAAGTGGGACTAGCAGGCACAGATACGCAGTATTTT
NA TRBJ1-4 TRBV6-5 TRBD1 CASSRRQGREKLFF TGTGCCAGCAGCCGCCGACAGGGCCGTGAAAAACTGTTTTTT
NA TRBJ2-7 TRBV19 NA CASSRALGQGISYEQYF TGTGCCAGTAGTAGAGCCCTCGGGCAGGGGATCTCCTACGAGCAGTACTTC
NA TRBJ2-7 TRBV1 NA CTSSLRLAVNYEQYF TGCACCAGCAGCCTACGACTAGCGGTGAACTACGAGCAGTACTTC
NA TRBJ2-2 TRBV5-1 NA CASSAGLRSDQGGGELFF TGCGCCAGCAGCGCCGGGCTCAGGAGCGACCAAGGGGGCGGGGAGCTGTTTTTT